Below are 28 T cell receptor beta chains sequenced from a single sample in a study of shared clonotypes between healthy human individuals. Method: immunoSEQ multiplex PCR; TCRdb's copy keeps in-frame clones and lacks some. The sample yields a few hundred thousand clones, about 73% seen once. The specimen was memory CD4+ T cells sorted from blood. Subset denoted: CD45RA-negative fraction. The receptor source for this set is a man younger than 45 in good health.

V gene TRBV5-5 combines with J gene TRBJ2-7; 9 nucleotides line up with TRBD1. The CDR3 covers 14 residues. V shed 2 bases and J 6 bases; nucleotides not matched to a gene: 6. Germline V gene data show CDR1 as SGHKS and CDR2 as YYEKEE (reference sequence). Here the CDR3 reads CASSLQGAHREQYF. CDR3 coding DNA: TGTGCCAGCAGCTTACAGGGGGCGCACCGCGAGCAGTACTTC. Full variable domain (missing parts from reference TRBV5-5 and TRBJ2-7): DAGVTQSPTHLIKTRGQQVTLRCSPISGHKSVSWYQQVLGQGPQFIFQYYEKEERGRGNFPDRFSARQFPNYSSELNVNALLLGDSALYLCASSLQGAHREQYFGPGTRLTVT.

The chain combines TRBV6-6 with TRBJ2-2; D remains ambiguous. The V and J ends lost 7 bases and 1 base respectively, with 10 bases between them. In germline, CDR1 is MNHNY, CDR2 SVGAGI (reference sequence). This CDR3 has 14 amino acids. The CDR3 DNA reads TGTGCCAGCACCAAGACGGGGAACACCGGGGAGCTGTTTTTT. Amino acids: CASTKTGNTGELFF.

The rearrangement uses TRBV29-1 and TRBJ2-5, with D possibly being TRBD2 (6 bases). Germline values: CDR1 SQVTM, CDR2 ANQGSEA. CDR3 length: 17 residues. V lost 7 bases, J lost 6 bases, and 30 bases lay in between. This CDR3 reads CSAQVAQAGRGEKTQYF. In nucleotides, the CDR3 is TGCAGCGCCCAGGTCGCCCAGGCGGGACGGGGTGAAAAGACCCAGTACTTC.

This clone turned up a few times. The J gene is TRBJ2-6, the V gene TRBV5-1, with no clear D. Germline CDR1 is SGHRS and CDR2 is YFSETQ. This CDR3 comprises 14 residues. Trimming pared 3 bases from V and 0 bases from J, leaving 4 bases between. The CDR3 region is CASSSASGANVLTF. The CDR3 nucleotides are TGCGCCAGCAGCTCGGCCTCTGGGGCCAACGTCCTGACTTTC.

The gene calls are TRBV19 and TRBJ2-7; the match to TRBD2 covers 9 bases. Germline V gene data show CDR1 as LNHDA and CDR2 as SQIVND (reference sequence). V shed 1 base and J 4 bases; nucleotides not matched to a gene: 5. The CDR3 covers 15 residues. The CDR3 reads CASSIGYSGSYEQYF. Here the CDR3 DNA reads TGTGCCAGTAGTATAGGTTATAGCGGGAGTTACGAGCAGTACTTC.

The CDR3 DNA is TGTGCCAGCAGTCCCCCGGGACTAGCGGGTCACGAGCAGTACTTC. Encoded protein: CASSPPGLAGHEQYF. The chain combines TRBV28 with TRBJ2-7; 12 nucleotides agree with TRBD2. The CDR3 loop spans 15 amino acids. Germline CDR1 MDHEN, CDR2 SYDVKM. V was clipped by 5 bases and J by 5 bases; unmatched bases: 7.

The genes are TRBV25-1 and TRBJ2-1, with TRBD1 identical over 8 bases. This CDR3 region has 16 residues. Germline trimming cut 3 bases from V and 8 bases from J; bases unmatched to any gene: 12. Germline loops: CDR1 MGHDK, CDR2 SYGVNS. CDR3 residues: CASSDPRTGNSDEQFF. In DNA form, the CDR3 reads TGTGCCAGCAGTGATCCGAGGACAGGGAATTCTGATGAGCAGTTCTTC.

The chain has TRBV19 and TRBJ2-1; the D gene is possibly TRBD2 (6 bases). Trimming removed 4 bases at V and 6 bases at J, with 16 bases between. Germline values: CDR1 LNHDA, CDR2 SQIVND (reference sequence). The CDR3 has 15 residues. CDR3 sequence reads: CASSTRDFFGNEQFF. CDR3 sequence (DNA): TGTGCCAGTAGTACCCGGGACTTTTTTGGCAATGAGCAGTTCTTC.

This clone appeared many times. The chain is built from TRBV15 and TRBJ2-7; 8 nucleotides agree with TRBD1. The germline V gene has CDR1 LNHNV and CDR2 YYDKDF (reference sequence). The CDR3 has 17 amino acids. V lost 4 bases to trimming and J lost 4 bases; unmatched junction nucleotides: 15. CDR3 sequence reads: CATSTAQDRGPKYEQYF. In nucleotides, the CDR3 is TGTGCCACCAGCACCGCCCAAGACAGGGGCCCTAAATACGAGCAGTACTTC.

The chain employs TRBV9 and TRBJ1-1, with a possible D match to TRBD1 (6 bases). V shed 0 bases and J shed 6 bases, with 15 bases lying between them. The CDR3 loop spans 15 amino acids. Germline lookup yields CDR1 SGDLS and CDR2 YYNGEE. The chain's CDR3 is CASSVVSGDTAEAFF. The CDR3 DNA sequence: TGTGCCAGCAGCGTAGTCTCAGGGGATACTGCTGAAGCTTTCTTT.

The chain uses TRBV4-2 and TRBJ1-1, with a possible D match to TRBD1 (5 bases). Germline-derived CDR1 and CDR2 are LGHNA and YNFKEQ. The CDR3 sequence is 16 residues long. V lost 1 base to trimming and J lost 4 bases, with 16 bases between them. The chain's CDR3 is CASSQASARATTEAFF. The CDR3, as DNA: TGTGCCAGCAGCCAAGCTTCGGCCAGGGCGACCACTGAAGCTTTCTTT.

V is TRBV5-1 and J is TRBJ2-7; the match to TRBD1 covers 8 bases. Germline loops: CDR1 SGHRS, CDR2 YFSETQ. Trimming took 2 bases from V and 6 from J; bases not matched to a gene: 10. The CDR3 contains 15 residues. CDR3 in DNA: TGCGCCAGCAGCTTCTTAGGACAGGGAGATTCCGAGCAGTACTTC. It codes for CASSFLGQGDSEQYF.

V and J are TRBV6-6 and TRBJ1-1, with D possibly being TRBD1 (5 bases). There are 16 residues in the CDR3. The V and J ends lost 0 bases and 1 base respectively, with 12 bases between them. CDR1 MNHNY and CDR2 SVGAGI come from the germline V gene (reference sequence). The CDR3: CASSYSTGRGNTEAFF. CDR3 DNA sequence: TGTGCCAGCAGTTACTCCACAGGACGAGGGAACACTGAAGCTTTCTTT.

Here the CDR3 reads CASSPPPDSRYTF. The CDR3 DNA sequence: TGTGCCAGCAGTCCCCCCCCGGACAGTCGCTACACCTTC. This chain uses TRBV28 with TRBJ1-2, with a tentative D call TRBD1 (6 bases). Looked up from germline, CDR1 is MDHEN and CDR2 is SYDVKM. This CDR3 comprises 13 residues. V was trimmed by 5 bases and J by 9 bases, leaving 16 bases between them.

There are many counts of this clone. The chain employs TRBV2 and TRBJ2-3, with TRBD2 matching 8 bases. Germline CDR1 reads SNHLY; CDR2 reads FYNNEI. This CDR3 is 20 amino acids long. V was pared by 4 bases and J by 2 bases, with 20 bases of the junction left unmatched. The CDR3 DNA reads TGTGCCAGCAGTGGGCCCCACTCTCCGAAAGCGGGAGTATCCACAGATACGCAGTATTTT. Its translation: CASSGPHSPKAGVSTDTQYF.

This chain uses TRBV18 with TRBJ1-3; D remains unclear. Trimming took off 4 bases at V and 0 bases at J, with 13 bases between the two ends. CDR1 is KGHSH and CDR2 is LQKENI in the germline V gene. CDR3 size: 16 residues. The CDR3 loop is CASSLRAQSSGNTIYF. CDR3 DNA: TGTGCCAGCTCACTGCGTGCCCAGAGCTCTGGAAACACCATATATTTT.

With regard to this clone: Other DNA sequences from this sample encode an identical CDR3 as well. J is TRBJ2-5 and V is TRBV5-1, with D tentatively TRBD2 (6 bases). The germline CDR1 and CDR2 sequences are SGHRS and YFSETQ. The CDR3 has 15 amino acids. V lost 1 base and J 0 bases, leaving 10 bases between the germline ends. In nucleotides, the CDR3 is TGCGCCAGCAGCTTGTTAGGGGACTACCAAGAGACCCAGTACTTC. The encoded protein is CASSLLGDYQETQYF. The full variable domain, its missing parts supplied by reference TRBV5-1 and TRBJ2-5, is KAGVTQTPRYLIKTRGQQVTLSCSPISGHRSVSWYQQTPGQGLQFLFEYFSETQRNKGNFPGRFSGRQFSNSRSEMNVSTLELGDSALYLCASSLLGDYQETQYFGPGTRLLVL.

The V and J genes are TRBV2 and TRBJ2-7; TRBD2 matches at 8 bases. The CDR3 extends over 14 amino acids. CDR1 and CDR2 (germline): SNHLY, FYNNEI. The trim removed 4 bases at V and 4 bases at J, leaving 6 bases unmatched. The DNA of the CDR3 is TGTGCCAGCAGTGTCTTTAGCGGGATGTACGAGCAGTACTTC. The encoded protein is CASSVFSGMYEQYF.

This sequence joins TRBV5-1 and TRBJ1-6, with D hard to call. V was shortened by 0 bases and J by 6 bases, with 10 bases between the two germline ends. The CDR3 consists of 15 residues. Germline V gene sequence: CDR1 SGHRS, CDR2 YFSETQ. The CDR3 sequence: CASSLEGMVNSPLHF. In DNA, the CDR3 is TGCGCCAGCAGCTTGGAAGGGATGGTTAATTCACCCCTCCACTTT.

The chain links TRBV4-3 to TRBJ2-6, with no clear D. The germline CDR1 and CDR2 sequences are LGHNA and YSLEER. This CDR3 spans 18 amino acids. Between the trimmed V and J ends, which lost 5 bases and 15 bases, there was a span of 32 bases. The CDR3 sequence is CASSEHSRRHKVGPTLTF. The DNA of the CDR3 is TGCGCCAGCAGCGAGCATTCACGACGTCACAAAGTCGGGCCAACCCTGACTTTC.

The chain links TRBV30 to TRBJ1-4; D might be TRBD1 (5 bases). CDR3 size: 17 residues. Germline-derived CDR1 and CDR2 are GTSNPN and SVGIG (reference sequence). Trimming took off 0 bases at V and 1 base at J, with 15 bases between the two ends. This CDR3 reads CAWSVQYLGRTNEKLFF. The CDR3 DNA is TGTGCCTGGAGTGTACAGTATTTGGGACGAACTAATGAAAAACTGTTTTTT.

The chain has TRBV19 and TRBJ1-1; D is possibly TRBD1 (6 bases). CDR3 length: 14 amino acids. CDR1 and CDR2 (germline): LNHDA, SQIVND (reference sequence). V was cut by 5 bases and J by 1 base, with 11 bases left in between. The CDR3 DNA sequence: TGTGCCAGTAGTCTGCACAGGGAGAACACTGAAGCTTTCTTT. Protein sequence: CASSLHRENTEAFF.

This clone was detected only a few times. The chain recombines TRBV29-1 with TRBJ2-7, with TRBD2 matching 7 bases. Trimming cost V 0 bases and J 4 bases; bases outside gene matches: 9. CDR3 length equals 15 residues. Germline CDR1 SQVTM, CDR2 ANQGSEA. CDR3 residues: CSVEEIGDGGYEQYF. The CDR3, as DNA: TGCAGCGTTGAAGAGATCGGGGACGGGGGGTACGAGCAGTACTTC.

The sample holds a few counts of this clone. This CDR3 is CASSPPAGWQETQYF. Here the CDR3 DNA reads TGTGCCAGCTCACCACCGGCGGGGTGGCAAGAGACCCAGTACTTC. The chain recombines TRBV18 with TRBJ2-5; D is possibly TRBD2 (6 bases). There are 15 residues in the CDR3. The germline V gene has CDR1 KGHSH and CDR2 LQKENI. Trimming pared 0 bases from V and 2 bases from J, leaving 10 bases between. The entire variable domain, with the rest obtained from reference TRBV18 and TRBJ2-5, is as follows: NAGVMQNPRHLVRRRGQEARLRCSPMKGHSHVYWYRQLPEEGLKFMVYLQKENIIDESGMPKERFSAEFPKEGPSILRIQQVVRGDSAAYFCASSPPAGWQETQYFGPGTRLLVL.

This chain uses TRBV4-2 with TRBJ2-6, with D unresolved. With 0 bases removed from V and 2 bases from J, the gap between germline ends came to 8 bases. Per germline, CDR1 LGHNA and CDR2 YNFKEQ. This CDR3 region has 16 residues. The CDR3 DNA is TGTGCCAGCAGCCAAGAGCCCGGAACTGGGGCCAACGTCCTGACTTTC. It translates to CASSQEPGTGANVLTF.

The chain joins TRBV25-1 to TRBJ2-7, with D uncertain. This CDR3 is 12 amino acids long. Trimming cost V 2 bases and J 3 bases, with 5 bases left between them. Germline V gene data show CDR1 as MGHDK and CDR2 as SYGVNS. The CDR3 bases are TGTGCCAGCAGTGAAGACTTCTACGAGCAGTACTTC. This encodes CASSEDFYEQYF.

CDR3 in amino acids: CASRYSRDRSYNEQFF. DNA of the CDR3: TGTGCCAGCAGATACTCCCGGGACAGGTCCTACAATGAGCAGTTCTTC. This chain connects TRBV28 to TRBJ2-1, with 8 positions matching TRBD1. J was trimmed by 1 base and V by 6 bases; bases with no gene match: 8. This CDR3 has 16 amino acids. Germline V gives CDR1 MDHEN, CDR2 SYDVKM. The entire variable domain, with the rest obtained from reference TRBV28 and TRBJ2-1, is as follows: DVKVTQSSRYLVKRTGEKVFLECVQDMDHENMFWYRQDPGLGLRLIYFSYDVKMKEKGDIPEGYSVSREKKERFSLILESASTNQTSMYLCASRYSRDRSYNEQFFGPGTRLTVL.

This chain connects TRBV2 to TRBJ1-2; D gene ambiguous. This CDR3 comprises 14 residues. CDR1 and CDR2 (germline): SNHLY, FYNNEI. V was pared by 5 bases and J by 8 bases, with 18 bases between. The CDR3 region is CASSPPLIVRGYTF. DNA for the CDR3: TGTGCCAGCAGTCCCCCTTTAATCGTTAGAGGCTACACCTTC. The whole variable domain, filled in from reference TRBV2 and TRBJ1-2, reads EPEVTQTPSHQVTQMGQEVILRCVPISNHLYFYWYRQILGQKVEFLVSFYNNEISEKSEIFDDQFSVERPDGSNFTLKIRSTKLEDSAMYFCASSPPLIVRGYTFGSGTRLTVV.